What follows is one T cell receptor (beta chain) and its context. Its target is not known. Every single donor gave one heparinised blood draw, and these averaged approximately 120 mL. These data originate in a study of beta chain features in type 1 diabetes. The CDR3 spans 16 residues. Germline V lookup: CDR1 SEHNR, CDR2 FQNEAQ (reference sequence). Trimming cost V 6 bases and J 4 bases; bases outside gene matches: 9. Study-wide results and limits: Cells expressing TCR highly could be over-represented by cDNA sequencing. Resolution of whether HLA type affects TCRB rearrangement was not achieved here.

The study reverse transcribed the entire isolated RNA, so it sequenced expressed TCRB transcripts. The repertoire was sequenced with immunoSEQ multiplex PCR; TCRdb's copy has only in-frame clones and lacks some. The sample has approximately 340,000 clones, about 15% seen once. The clonotype comes from a woman aged 18-29 years in good health. The rearrangement uses TRBV7-9 and TRBJ2-7; TRBD2 matches 13 bases. Source material: naive CD4+ T cells from blood. The CDR3 DNA sequence: TGTGCCAGCAGTTCACTAGCGGGAGGGCCGGGGTACGAGCAGTACTTC. Translated: CASSSLAGGPGYEQYF.